Below are 18 T cell receptor beta chains sequenced from a single sample in a study of cytomegalovirus exposure and HLA in healthy donors. Clones were read by immunoSEQ multiplex PCR, and TCRdb kept only the in-frame ones, dropping some. The sample holds about 110,000 clones, about 85% seen once. Material: PBMCs. The origin of the receptors is a woman between 18 and 30 years old in good health and CMV-seronegative.

The chain links TRBV5-4 to TRBJ1-2, with D perhaps TRBD1 (6 bases). CDR3 size: 15 residues. Trimming pared 0 bases from V and 4 bases from J, leaving 13 bases between. The germline CDR1 and CDR2 sequences are SGHNT and YYREEE (reference sequence). Written as DNA, the CDR3 is TGTGCCAGCAGCTTGGAGTACACAGGGTTCTATGGCTACACCTTC. Encoded protein: CASSLEYTGFYGYTF.

The chain has TRBV27 and TRBJ1-2; 7 bases align to TRBD1. J was trimmed by 4 bases and V by 6 bases; bases with no gene match: 5. There are 13 residues in the CDR3. Germline V CDR1 and CDR2: MNHEY, SMNVEV (reference sequence). The CDR3 DNA reads TGTGCCAGCAGGCCGGACAGGTTCTATGGCTACACCTTC. It codes for CASRPDRFYGYTF.

The rearrangement uses TRBV5-4 and TRBJ2-5; D uncertain. The CDR3 sequence is 16 residues long. Germline CDR1 and CDR2: SGHNT and YYREEE (reference sequence). Trimming took 1 base from V and 0 from J, leaving 13 bases between them. CDR3 loop: CASSLKRDPYQETQYF. DNA of the CDR3: TGTGCCAGCAGCTTGAAGCGAGACCCGTACCAAGAGACCCAGTACTTC.

The chain has TRBV6-5 and TRBJ1-4, with D uncertain. Trimming removed 2 bases from V and 0 bases from J, with 10 bases in between. Germline V gene data show CDR1 as MNHEY and CDR2 as SVGAGI. The CDR3 consists of 16 residues. In DNA form, the CDR3 reads TGTGCCAGCAGTTACCTCACACGTACAACTAATGAAAAACTGTTTTTT. Translation: CASSYLTRTTNEKLFF.

The rearrangement uses TRBV2 and TRBJ2-7; possibly TRBD1 for D (6 bases). Germline V lookup: CDR1 SNHLY, CDR2 FYNNEI. The CDR3 has 13 residues. Trimming removed 7 bases from V and 6 bases from J, with 16 bases in between. The CDR3 coding sequence is TGTGCCAGCACCCTTTTGGGGGCAGTCGAGCAGTACTTC. Its translation: CASTLLGAVEQYF.

This rearrangement joins TRBV5-1 to TRBJ1-6, with 9 bases matching TRBD1. The CDR3 consists of 15 residues. The germline V gene has CDR1 SGHRS and CDR2 YFSETQ. After removal of 4 bases from V and 7 bases from J, the junction contained 6 bases not matched to a gene. The CDR3 sequence: CASSRDRDQNSPLHF. CDR3 DNA sequence: TGCGCCAGCAGCCGGGACAGGGATCAAAATTCACCCCTCCACTTT.

The CDR3 region is CSSNRRDRVCEQYF. The DNA for the CDR3 is TGCAGCTCAAATAGGAGGGACAGGGTATGCGAGCAGTACTTC. This chain joins TRBV29-1 and TRBJ2-7, with 9 positions matching TRBD1. Germline V gene lookup returns CDR1 SQVTM and CDR2 ANQGSEA. The CDR3 is made up of 14 amino acids. V lost 8 bases and J lost 6; bases outside the gene matches: 14.

The V and J genes are TRBV6-1 and TRBJ2-1; weak D call: TRBD2 (7 bases). V dropped 0 bases and J dropped 4 bases, with 13 bases sitting between them. Germline loops: CDR1 MNHNS, CDR2 SASEGT. The CDR3 is made up of 16 amino acids. CDR3 in DNA: TGTGCCAGCAGTGAAGCGGGGGGGCAGGGGTACAATGAGCAGTTCTTC. This gives the protein CASSEAGGQGYNEQFF.

The CDR3, as DNA: TGTGCCAGCACGGGGGATCGCACAGATACGCAGTATTTT. Protein: CASTGDRTDTQYF. V is TRBV5-6 and J is TRBJ2-3; possible D gene TRBD2, 6 bases. The V end was cut by 6 bases, the J end by 1 base, with 9 bases between. This CDR3 is 13 amino acids long. Germline V CDR1 and CDR2: SGHDT, YYEEEE.

V and J are TRBV4-1 and TRBJ2-3; 7 bases are a match to TRBD2. The CDR3 consists of 15 residues. After removal of 8 bases from V and 0 bases from J, the junction contained 8 bases not matched to a gene. Germline V gene sequence: CDR1 MGHRA, CDR2 YSYEKL. In DNA form, the CDR3 reads TGCGCCAGCGTACCGGGGGGATCTAGCACAGATACGCAGTATTTT. It yields the protein CASVPGGSSTDTQYF.

This sequence joins TRBV2 and TRBJ2-2, with D maybe TRBD1 (7 bases). CDR1 is SNHLY and CDR2 is FYNNEI in the germline V gene. With 8 bases removed from V and 7 bases from J, the gap between germline ends came to 17 bases. The CDR3 is made up of 14 amino acids. CDR3: CASRDSGQGGELFF. Written as DNA, the CDR3 is TGTGCCAGCCGGGACAGCGGGCAAGGCGGGGAGCTGTTTTTT.

The chain is built from TRBV4-1 and TRBJ1-1, with unresolved D. V was clipped by 0 bases and J by 1 base, with 3 bases between them. Germline loops: CDR1 MGHRA, CDR2 YSYEKL. This CDR3 contains 13 residues. DNA of the CDR3: TGCGCCAGCAGCCAAGACCGGAACACTGAAGCTTTCTTT. The encoded protein is CASSQDRNTEAFF.

This clone was counted only a few times. The genes are TRBV5-4 and TRBJ2-5; 7 positions match TRBD2. V was pared by 4 bases and J by 4 bases, with 16 bases of the junction left unmatched. Germline V gives CDR1 SGHNT, CDR2 YYREEE (reference sequence). The CDR3 length is 17 residues. For the CDR3, the DNA is TGTGCCAGCAGCCCAAGCCCGGGACTAACTCTAACAGAGACCCAGTACTTC. It yields the protein CASSPSPGLTLTETQYF.

The CDR3 nucleotides are TGTGCCATCAGTGAGTCGGCGGAACAGGGGCAGGGTTCACCCCTCCACTTT. Amino acids: CAISESAEQGQGSPLHF. The chain uses TRBV10-3 and TRBJ1-6, with 7 bases matching TRBD1. V was pared by 0 bases and J by 9 bases, with 11 bases of the junction left unmatched. The CDR3 contains 17 residues. Germline values: CDR1 ENHRY, CDR2 SYGVKD.

This chain uses TRBV6-8 with TRBJ1-1, with D possibly TRBD1 on 6 matching bases. Trimming shortened V by 5 bases and J by 2 bases, and 15 bases separated the two germline ends. The CDR3 totals 15 residues. CDR1 MNHGY and CDR2 SAAAGT come from the germline V gene. The chain's CDR3 is CASSRATGINTEAFF. The CDR3 nucleotides read TGTGCCAGCAGTCGCGCCACAGGGATAAACACTGAAGCTTTCTTT.

The CDR3 reads CASSGGQGYYGYTF. The CDR3 bases are TGTGCCAGCAGCGGGGGACAGGGGTACTATGGCTACACCTTC. The genes are TRBV5-4 and TRBJ1-2; 10 bases fit TRBD1. This CDR3 spans 14 amino acids. Germline CDR1 is SGHNT and CDR2 is YYREEE (reference sequence). With 4 bases clipped from V and 3 bases from J, the junction kept 3 bases outside the gene matches.

The chain joins TRBV9 to TRBJ2-7; perhaps TRBD1 as D (6 bases). Trimming stripped 3 bases from V and 0 bases from J, with 10 bases between. Germline V gives CDR1 SGDLS, CDR2 YYNGEE. This CDR3 comprises 14 residues. As DNA, the CDR3 is TGTGCCAGCAGCGGTAGGGACAACTCCTACGAGCAGTACTTC. Protein: CASSGRDNSYEQYF.

Details on this clone: One end of the junction does not line up with germline, which may come from a read error. CDR3 in amino acids: CASSLAIRREQFF. CDR3 bases: TGTGCCAGCAGTTTGGCAATTCGGCGGGAGCAGTTCTTC. The rearrangement joins TRBV5-6 to TRBJ2-1; D ambiguous. The germline gives CDR1 SGHDT, CDR2 YYEEEE. This CDR3 is built from 13 residues.